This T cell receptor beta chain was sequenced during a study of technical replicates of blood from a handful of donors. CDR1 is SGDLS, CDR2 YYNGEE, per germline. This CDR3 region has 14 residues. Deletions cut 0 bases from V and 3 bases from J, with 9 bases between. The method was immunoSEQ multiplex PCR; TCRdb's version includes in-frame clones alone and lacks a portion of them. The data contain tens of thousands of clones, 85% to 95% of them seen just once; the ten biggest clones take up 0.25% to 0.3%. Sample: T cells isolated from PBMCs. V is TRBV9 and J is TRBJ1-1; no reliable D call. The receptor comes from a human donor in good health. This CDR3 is CASSVGNGDTEAFF. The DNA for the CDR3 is TGTGCCAGCAGCGTAGGCAACGGGGACACTGAAGCTTTCTTT.